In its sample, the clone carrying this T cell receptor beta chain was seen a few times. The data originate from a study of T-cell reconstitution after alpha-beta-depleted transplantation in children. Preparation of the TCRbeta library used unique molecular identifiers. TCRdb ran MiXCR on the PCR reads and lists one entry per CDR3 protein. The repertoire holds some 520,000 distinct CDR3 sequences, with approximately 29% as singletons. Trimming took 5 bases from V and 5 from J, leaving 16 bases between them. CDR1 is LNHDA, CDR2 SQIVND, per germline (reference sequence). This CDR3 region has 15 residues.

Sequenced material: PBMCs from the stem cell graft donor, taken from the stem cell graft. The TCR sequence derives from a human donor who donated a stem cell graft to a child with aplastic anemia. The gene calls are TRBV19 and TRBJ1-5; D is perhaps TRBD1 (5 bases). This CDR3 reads CASSFDVGGYQPQHF. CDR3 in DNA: TGTGCCAGTAGTTTCGACGTTGGGGGGTATCAGCCCCAGCATTTT.